This TCR beta chain was sequenced during a study of shared clonotypes between healthy human individuals. Study-level background: The donors, a couple of women and three men, were aged 18 to 49.

CDR1 and CDR2 from the germline V gene are MGHRA and YSYEKL. The CDR3 spans 13 residues. The V and J ends lost 2 bases and 5 bases respectively, with 9 bases between them. Naivety among CD8 cells was defined by CD45RO negativity and positive CCR7 selection, thereby excluding terminally differentiated effector memory CD45RA+ cells. The data were produced by immunoSEQ multiplex PCR, yet TCRdb's version contains in-frame clones alone and is incomplete. The repertoire holds about 2.1 million clones, about 94% seen once, with more than 1.5% in the top ten. The sequencing input was naive CD8+ T cells from PBMCs. The rearrangement joins TRBV4-1 to TRBJ2-5; no clear D. This TCR came from a man aged 18 to 29 in good health. Some clones in this sample may be carry-over from other donors' samples. The CDR3 nucleotides are TGCGCCAGCAGCCAACCCTCTAGTGAGACCCAGTACTTC. This translates into CASSQPSSETQYF.